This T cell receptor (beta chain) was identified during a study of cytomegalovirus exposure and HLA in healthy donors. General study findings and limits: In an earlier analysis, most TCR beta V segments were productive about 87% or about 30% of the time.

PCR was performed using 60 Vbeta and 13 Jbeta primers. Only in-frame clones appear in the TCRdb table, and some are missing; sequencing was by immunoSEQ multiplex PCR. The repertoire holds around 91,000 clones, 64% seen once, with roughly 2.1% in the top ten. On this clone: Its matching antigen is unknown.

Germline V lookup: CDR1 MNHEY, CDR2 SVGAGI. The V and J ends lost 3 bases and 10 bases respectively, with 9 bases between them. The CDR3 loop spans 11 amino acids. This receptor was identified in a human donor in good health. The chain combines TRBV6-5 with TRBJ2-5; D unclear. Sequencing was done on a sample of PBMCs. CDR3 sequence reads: CASSYQACQYF. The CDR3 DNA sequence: TGTGCCAGCAGTTATCAGGCATGCCAGTACTTC.